This TCR beta chain is drawn from a study of cytomegalovirus exposure and HLA in healthy donors. The study ran its PCR with 60 Vbeta and 13 Jbeta primers. Clones were read by immunoSEQ multiplex PCR, and TCRdb kept only the in-frame ones, dropping some. The table shows under 200,000 clones, with around 77% occurring only once. Overall study results and limits: In vitro assays verified that a few CMV-associated chains recognized CMV antigens specifically. In an earlier analysis, about 87% or about 30%: the productive usage of most TCR beta V segments. Evidence from a later analysis indicated that most CMV-associated TCR beta chains looked HLA-restricted. Excluded were some V segments that proved indistinguishable, including TRBV6-2 and TRBV6-3.

There are 16 residues in the CDR3. Germline CDR1 and CDR2: SGHRS and YFSETQ. Losses at the gene ends were 0 bases for V and 5 bases for J; bases not matched to a gene: 7. A single count supports this clone. The antigen is unknown. Sequences were obtained from PBMCs. The TCR originated in a man in his 60s in good health and CMV-seronegative. J is TRBJ2-3 and V is TRBV5-1; TRBD2 matches 9 bases. CDR3 residues: CASSLESGGRGDTQYF. Written as DNA, the CDR3 is TGCGCCAGCAGCTTGGAGAGCGGGGGGAGGGGAGATACGCAGTATTTT.